This TCR beta chain derives from a study of beta chain features in type 1 diabetes. General study results and limits: People with Type 1 diabetes carried modestly yet significantly shorter TCRB CDR3s in all four CD4+ subsets.

The sample holds a few counts of this clone. No antigen is known for it. CDR3 size: 12 residues. Trimming cost V 4 bases and J 5 bases, with 9 bases left between them. Germline V CDR1 and CDR2: SGHNT, YYREEE (reference sequence). cDNA synthesis used the whole RNA isolate, giving expressed TCRB sequences. Profiled with immunoSEQ multiplex PCR; TCRdb holds only in-frame clones, not every one. The sample includes over 150,000 clones, about 13% seen only once; the top ten take less than 0.7%. The chain is built from TRBV5-4 and TRBJ2-5, with D uncertain. Source material: central memory CD4+ T cells from blood. The TCR sequence derives from a young woman in good health. This chain's CDR3 is CASSPNRETQYF. CDR3 nucleotides: TGTGCCAGCAGCCCTAATCGTGAGACCCAGTACTTC.